Shown below are 14 T cell receptor beta chains from a single sample sequenced in a study of T cells in Graves' hyperthyroidism and ophthalmopathy. Amplification of TCR beta CDR3 regions used RNA as the template. During a first-round RT-PCR of the TCR CDR3, the HTBI primer set was used. TCRdb ran MiXCR on the multiplex PCR reads and lists one entry per CDR3 protein. This repertoire shows some 490,000 distinct CDR3 sequences, roughly 23% found once; its top ten account for around 47%. Sequenced material: blood. Receptor source: a woman between 65 and 79 years old with Graves' ophthalmopathy.

At least ten counts were recorded for this clonotype. This sequence joins TRBV2 and TRBJ1-5, with TRBD1 matching 12 bases. The V gene's germline CDR1 is SNHLY and CDR2 FYNNEI. The CDR3 is made up of 15 amino acids. Losses at the gene ends were 6 bases for V and 6 bases for J; bases not matched to a gene: 6. The CDR3 bases are TGTGCCAGCAGACCGGGACAGGGGGCCAGTCAGCCCCAGCATTTT. It codes for CASRPGQGASQPQHF.

This clonotype was detected only a few times. This chain links TRBV12-3 or TRBV12-4 with TRBJ1-5; possible D gene TRBD1, 5 bases. V lost 0 bases and J lost 2, with 14 bases in between. CDR3 length: 17 amino acids. The CDR3 sequence: CASSLAPGGLGNQPQHF. The CDR3 DNA reads as TGTGCCAGCAGTTTAGCGCCCGGGGGTTTGGGCAATCAGCCCCAGCATTTT.

This clonotype has a handful of counts. The chain has TRBV4-1 and TRBJ2-3, with D perhaps assigned TRBD1 or TRBD2 (5 bases each). V lost 1 base to trimming and J lost 6 bases, with 14 bases between them. The CDR3 totals 15 residues. Germline assignment: CDR1 MGHRA and CDR2 YSYEKL. The CDR3 reads CASSQAWTRQDTQYF. CDR3 nucleotide sequence: TGCGCCAGCAGCCAAGCATGGACTCGACAGGATACGCAGTATTTT.

At least ten counts were recorded for this clonotype. The chain recombines TRBV28 with TRBJ2-7; 11 nucleotides match TRBD2. The V and J ends lost 2 bases and 4 bases, in that order; junction bases with no gene match: 16. The germline V gene encodes CDR1 MDHEN and CDR2 SYDVKM. The CDR3 has 19 residues. The CDR3 region is CASSLPKPTGLAGRYEQYF. The DNA for the CDR3 is TGTGCCAGCAGTTTACCTAAACCGACCGGACTAGCGGGCAGGTACGAGCAGTACTTC.

The chain is built from TRBV7-2 and TRBJ1-2; D uncertain. The V gene lost 4 bases and the J gene lost 7 bases, with 13 bases spanning the gap. The germline CDR1 and CDR2 sequences are SGHTA and FQGNSA. The CDR3 contains 13 residues. DNA for the CDR3: TGTGCCAGCAGCTCCAACGTGGCGGGTGGCTACACCTTC. Its translation is CASSSNVAGGYTF.

This clonotype showed up just a few times. The gene calls are TRBV9 and TRBJ2-5; a weak D match, TRBD1 (5 bases). Germline V gene lookup returns CDR1 SGDLS and CDR2 YYNGEE. CDR3 length equals 15 residues. Trimming pared 0 bases from V and 5 bases from J, leaving 14 bases between. For the CDR3, the DNA is TGTGCCAGCAGCGTAGCTCGGGTGGCAGGGGAGACCCAGTACTTC. Translating it yields CASSVARVAGETQYF.

This clonotype occurred many times. The V and J genes are TRBV7-2 and TRBJ2-1; D is perhaps TRBD1 or TRBD2 (5 bases each). CDR3 size: 16 residues. The V gene's germline CDR1 is SGHTA and CDR2 FQGNSA. The V end lost 1 base, the J end lost 7 bases, and 17 bases lay between the germline ends. The CDR3: CASSLGGVLSRNEQFF. CDR3 DNA sequence: TGTGCCAGCAGCTTAGGAGGGGTACTGAGTAGAAATGAGCAGTTCTTC.

The V and J genes are TRBV5-1 and TRBJ2-7, with TRBD1 matching 8 bases. The CDR3 covers 16 residues. CDR1 SGHRS and CDR2 YFSETQ come from the germline V gene. V dropped 4 bases and J dropped 0; count of bases not matched to a gene: 9. In DNA, the CDR3 is TGCGCCAGCAGCCCCTCCACAGGGGGGAGCTCCTACGAGCAGTACTTC. This sequence encodes CASSPSTGGSSYEQYF.

The J gene is TRBJ1-3, the V gene TRBV9, with TRBD1 matching 11 bases. Trimming took 4 bases from V and 4 from J; bases not matched to a gene: 7. Germline V CDR1 and CDR2: SGDLS, YYNGEE. This CDR3 comprises 16 residues. Written as DNA, the CDR3 is TGTGCCAGCAGCTTAACGGGACAGGGGGTCGGAAACACCATATATTTT. This sequence encodes CASSLTGQGVGNTIYF.

As regards this clonotype: One end of the junction is discordant with germline, which a read error may explain. The chain is built from TRBV12-3 or TRBV12-4 and TRBJ2-7; D gene uncertain. The CDR3 consists of 12 residues. This CDR3 is CASSLGSYEQHF. CDR3 DNA: TGTGCCAGCAGTCTAGGCTCCTACGAGCAGCACTTC.

The V and J genes are TRBV10-3 and TRBJ2-3; 7 positions agree with TRBD2. The CDR3 runs to 14 residues. CDR1 ENHRY and CDR2 SYGVKD come from the germline V gene. The ends lost 3 bases at V and 5 bases at J; junction bases unmatched: 5. The CDR3 coding sequence is TGTGCCATCAGTGACGGACTAGGACAAGATACGCAGTATTTT. Protein sequence: CAISDGLGQDTQYF.

As to this clonotype: Mismatch with germline at one junction end may stem from a read error. The chain combines TRBV7-2 with TRBJ2-7; D gene uncertain. The CDR3 runs to 15 residues. Germline-derived CDR1 and CDR2 are SGHTA and FQGNSA. The CDR3 sequence is CASGLELGSYYEQYF. CDR3 bases: TGTGCCAGCGGCTTAGAGTTGGGCAGTTACTACGAGCAGTACTTC.

This clonotype appeared many times. V and J are TRBV6-6 and TRBJ1-1, with D unclear. CDR3 length equals 14 residues. The V gene lost 2 bases and the J gene lost 1 base, with 8 bases spanning the gap. Germline V CDR1 and CDR2: MNHNY, SVGAGI (reference sequence). CDR3 bases: TGTGCCAGCAGTTACAGCAGTAGGAACACTGAAGCTTTCTTT. Its translation is CASSYSSRNTEAFF.

V usage is TRBV5-4 and J usage is TRBJ2-6, with no clear D. The CDR3 extends over 11 amino acids. Trimming took 0 bases from V and 9 from J, leaving 1 base between them. Germline loops: CDR1 SGHNT, CDR2 YYREEE (reference sequence). This chain's CDR3 is CASSLVNVLTF. The CDR3, as DNA: TGTGCCAGCAGCTTGGTCAACGTCCTGACTTTC. Combining the CDR3 with reference TRBV5-4 and TRBJ2-6 gives the whole variable domain ETGVTQSPTHLIKTRGQQVTLRCSSQSGHNTVSWYQQALGQGPQFIFQYYREEENGRGNFPPRFSGLQFPNYSSELNVNALELDDSALYLCASSLVNVLTFGAGSRLTVL.